This T cell receptor (beta chain) was documented in a study of beta chain features in type 1 diabetes. The wider study: Regarding age, gender and cell yields, patients proved similar to healthy donors. Broader study findings: Patients' naive, central memory and Treg TCRB repertoires seemed closer to one another than those of healthy donors. Moderate yet significant TCRB CDR3 shortening was seen in Type 1 diabetes patients in all four CD4+ subsets. Lower insertion and higher deletion counts appeared at VDJ junctions in type 1 diabetes patients. Cells with high TCR expression could be over-represented by cDNA sequencing.

There are 17 residues in the CDR3. Germline CDR1 is SGHTA and CDR2 is FQGTGA. Unmatched junction bases numbered 9, after V lost 5 bases and J lost 3 bases. On this clone: Its specificity is unknown.

Expressed TCRB transcripts got sequenced, as all isolated RNA was reverse transcribed. Produced via immunoSEQ multiplex PCR; TCRdb's table is partial and in-frame only. The sample carries under 300,000 clones, 20% recorded once. Sequenced input: naive CD4+ T cells from blood. J is TRBJ2-7 and V is TRBV7-3; 14 bases fit TRBD2. This TCR was sampled from a woman between 35 and 50 years old with type 1 diabetes. CDR3 sequence reads: CASSLHPGLAGDYEQYF. CDR3 nucleotides: TGTGCCAGCAGCCTCCACCCGGGACTAGCGGGAGACTACGAGCAGTACTTC.